A selection of T cell receptor beta chains follows, all from one sample in a study of blood T cells in healthy people across ages. TCRdb ran MiXCR on the 5' RACE reads and lists one entry per CDR3 protein. Among about 1.4 million distinct CDR3 sequences listed, approximately 59% were seen once. The specimen was blood. These receptors all stem from a man younger than 35 in good health. CDR3s include the opening cysteine and the closing phenylalanine or tryptophan. A D gene is named only where the DNA matches it firmly. Some rows mark clone size as missing; the rest say once, few, many or name a class of expanded clone.

>TRBV7-7|few|NA|TRBJ2-5
TGTGCTAGCAGCGTGGGTTTGGGAGAGACCCAGTACTTC
CASSVGLGETQYF
>TRBV19|NA|NA|TRBJ1-1
TGTGCCAGTAGTATAGCATACGGGGGGTGGACTGAAGCTTTCTTT
CASSIAYGGWTEAFF
>TRBV29-1|NA|NA|TRBJ1-6
TGCAGCGCCGTCGACGGGGCCGGTACCCTCCACTTT
CSAVDGAGTLHF
>TRBV5-1|few|NA|TRBJ1-4
TGCGCCAGTACAGCGGATGCAACTAATGAAAAACTGTTTTTT
CASTADATNEKLFF
>TRBV27|NA|NA|TRBJ1-2
TGTGCCAGCAGTCCAAGACCGACGGTGGACTATGGCTACACCTTC
CASSPRPTVDYGYTF
>TRBV18|NA|TRBD1|TRBJ2-5
TGTGCCAGCTCACCACGTCAACAGGGGGCCGGAGAGGAGACCCAGTACTTC
CASSPRQQGAGEETQYF
>TRBV5-5|many|TRBD1|TRBJ2-7
TGTGCCAGCAGCAACGACAGGGGTCTCTACGAGCAGTACTTC
CASSNDRGLYEQYF
>TRBV4-1|NA|NA|TRBJ2-1
TGCGCCAGCAGCCAATGGAACAGGATAGATATGAATGAGCAGTTCTTC
CASSQWNRIDMNEQFF
>TRBV4-1|NA|NA|TRBJ2-2
TGCGCCAGCAGCCAGTGGCCCGGGGAGCTGTTTTTT
CASSQWPGELFF
>TRBV7-6|NA|TRBD1|TRBJ2-3
TGTGCCAGCAGCTTAGCGGACAGGGGTTGGGATACGCAGTATTTT
CASSLADRGWDTQYF
>TRBV15|few|NA|TRBJ2-1
TGTGCCACCAGCACCCCTTACAATGAGCAGTTCTTC
CATSTPYNEQFF
>TRBV25-1|NA|NA|TRBJ1-6
TGTGCCAGCAGCCACAGGAAAGGGGCTAATTCACCCCTCCACTTT
CASSHRKGANSPLHF
>TRBV7-8|few|TRBD2|TRBJ2-6
TGTGCCAGCAGCTTAGTGCATATCGAGCGGGGGGCCAGACGCTCTGGGGCCAACGTCCTGACTTTC
CASSLVHIERGARRSGANVLTF
>TRBV5-1|NA|NA|TRBJ2-1
TGCGCCAGCAGCTTGAGACGGACGGCGAACAATGAGCAGTTCTTC
CASSLRRTANNEQFF
>TRBV14|NA|NA|TRBJ2-7
TGTGCCAGCAGCGGGGGCTGCGAGCAGTACTTC
CASSGGCEQYF
>TRBV3-1|NA|NA|TRBJ1-2
TGTGCCAGCAGCCCCTATAATTCGAGGGCGATCCATGGCTACACCTTC
CASSPYNSRAIHGYTF
>TRBV20-1|NA|TRBD2|TRBJ2-3
TGCGGATGCGGGGGACCTCCTAGCACAGATACGCAGTATTTT
CGCGGPPSTDTQYF
>TRBV4-3|NA|NA|TRBJ2-2
TGCGCCAGCAGCCAAGAGTCGCTTCTGGGGGAGCTGTTTTTT
CASSQESLLGELFF
>TRBV29-1|NA|TRBD1|TRBJ1-2
TGCAGCGTTGAAAGGACAGGGGCCCGGTTGGATGGCTACACCTTC
CSVERTGARLDGYTF
>TRBV2|few|NA|TRBJ1-5
NA
CASSEAFFGIQPQHF
>TRBV11-2|NA|TRBD2|TRBJ2-1
TGTGCCAGCAGCTTAGGGATTAGCGGGGGGGCGGTCGGCTCCTACAATGAGCAGTTCTTC
CASSLGISGGAVGSYNEQFF
>TRBV2|NA|NA|TRBJ2-5
TGTGCCAGCAGTGAAATTTGGGGTGGGGAGACCCAGTACTTC
CASSEIWGGETQYF
>TRBV27|once|TRBD2|TRBJ2-7
TGTGCCAGCAGCCTTAGGAGCGGGAGCTCCTACGAGCAGTACTTC
CASSLRSGSSYEQYF
>TRBV2|once|NA|TRBJ1-6
TGTGCCAGCAATCCACGGGAGGGGGTAGGGTCACCCCTCCACTTT
CASNPREGVGSPLHF
>TRBV7-9|NA|NA|TRBJ1-5
TGTGCCAGCAGTACACTAGGGGGAAATCAGCCCCAGCATTTT
CASSTLGGNQPQHF
>TRBV6-2/TRBV6-3|once|TRBD2|TRBJ2-5
TGTGCCAGCAGTTACGCACTAGCGACTCAAGAGACCCAGTACTTC
CASSYALATQETQYF
>TRBV12-3/TRBV12-4|NA|TRBD2|TRBJ2-3
TGTGCCAGCAGTTTTACTCTCCGAGCGGGAGTTAGGCGAGATACGCAGTATTTT
CASSFTLRAGVRRDTQYF
>TRBV10-3|NA|NA|TRBJ2-7
TGTGCCATCAGGGAAGCCAGGGGAAGGTACGAGCAGTACTTC
CAIREARGRYEQYF
>TRBV29-1|once|TRBD2|TRBJ2-7
TGCGGCACCCGCAGCGGGAGTAACTACGAGCAGTACTTC
CGTRSGSNYEQYF
>TRBV5-1|NA|NA|TRBJ2-1
TGCGCCAGCAGCTTGGCCGTAATGGCGGATGAGCAGTTCTTC
CASSLAVMADEQFF
>TRBV28|NA|NA|TRBJ1-5
TGTGCCAGCAGTTTACCAGGGGTTTCAACTCAGCCCCAGCATTTT
CASSLPGVSTQPQHF
>TRBV11-3|NA|NA|TRBJ2-3
TGTGCCAGCAGCTTAGGGGGGGTAGCTGATACGCAGTATTTT
CASSLGGVADTQYF
>TRBV2|NA|NA|TRBJ2-1
TGTGCCAGCAGTGCGACGGGAAGCTCCTACAATGAGCAGTTCTTC
CASSATGSSYNEQFF
>TRBV29-1|NA|NA|TRBJ2-7
TGCAGCGTGACTCGGGGGGCGCGTTCCTACGAGCAGTACTTC
CSVTRGARSYEQYF
>TRBV20-1|NA|NA|TRBJ1-1
TGCAGTGCTAGGTATGAATCTGAAGCTTTCTTT
CSARYESEAFF
>TRBV24-1|NA|TRBD1|TRBJ2-5
TGTGCCACCACAGGACAGGGGAAAACCCAGTACTTC
CATTGQGKTQYF
>TRBV15|many|NA|TRBJ1-4
TGTGCCACCAGCAGGTCCAGGGGAAAACTGTTTTTT
CATSRSRGKLFF
>TRBV6-6|NA|NA|TRBJ2-7
TGTGCCAGCAGTTACACTCCCGGGACACCCAAGGCCTACGAGCAGTACTTC
CASSYTPGTPKAYEQYF
>TRBV4-3|NA|NA|TRBJ2-3
TGCGCCAGCAGCCAAGATTTGTATTGGACTAGCACAGATACGCAGTATTTT
CASSQDLYWTSTDTQYF
>TRBV5-1|NA|TRBD1|TRBJ1-4
TGCGCCAGCAGCTACGGGACAGTTGAAGGGGAAAAACTGTTTTTT
CASSYGTVEGEKLFF
>TRBV29-1|NA|NA|TRBJ2-3
TGCAGCTTTGAGGACCGTTTGGTGACAGATACGCAGTATTTT
CSFEDRLVTDTQYF
>TRBV6-2/TRBV6-3|NA|NA|TRBJ2-7
TGTGCCAGCAGTTACTCCAATCAACGAGACAGGACCTACGAGCAGTACTTC
CASSYSNQRDRTYEQYF
>TRBV29-1|NA|NA|TRBJ2-5
TGCAGCGTTGAAGATCGAGACCAGGGAGAGGAGACCCAGTACTTC
CSVEDRDQGEETQYF
>TRBV5-1|NA|NA|TRBJ2-7
TGCGCCAGCAGAATTGCCTTCCTACGGCAGCGCGAGCAGTACTTC
CASRIAFLRQREQYF
>TRBV4-1|few|NA|TRBJ1-1
TGCGCCAGCAGCCAAGTTACGATGAACACTGAAGCTTTCTTT
CASSQVTMNTEAFF
>TRBV7-2|NA|NA|TRBJ2-1
TGTGCCAGCAGCTTAATTGGGTACATTGAGCAGTTCTTC
CASSLIGYIEQFF
>TRBV20-1|NA|NA|TRBJ1-2
TGCAGTGCTAGAGATCGAGCGGTAGGTGACTACACCTTC
CSARDRAVGDYTF
>TRBV27|NA|NA|TRBJ2-5
TGTGCCAGCAGTTTACGGGCTTGGGAGACCCAGTACTTC
CASSLRAWETQYF
>TRBV28|few|NA|TRBJ2-7
TGTGCCACCACCCAAGGGGGGAAAGAGCAGTACTTC
CATTQGGKEQYF
>TRBV29-1|NA|NA|TRBJ2-1
TGCAGCGCTACTGGGGGGGCCTTCTACAATGAGCAGTTCTTC
CSATGGAFYNEQFF
>TRBV6-5|NA|TRBD1|TRBJ2-7
TGTGCCAGCAGGCCCGGGACAGGGGACTACAATGAGCAGTACTTC
CASRPGTGDYNEQYF
>TRBV9|NA|TRBD2|TRBJ2-5
TGTGCCAGCAGCGTTCGGGGGGATGACAATGAGCAGTACTTC
CASSVRGDDNEQYF
>TRBV6-6|NA|TRBD2|TRBJ2-5
TGTGCCAGCAGTTACGTTAGCGGGGGGCAAGAGACCCAGTACTTC
CASSYVSGGQETQYF
>TRBV7-7|NA|NA|TRBJ2-1
TGTGCTAGCAGCCAAGACTATGACTCCTACAATGAGCAGTTCTTC
CASSQDYDSYNEQFF
>TRBV27|NA|NA|TRBJ2-7
TGTGCCAGCAGTGGGACGGGAGACTCCTACGAGCAGTACTTC
CASSGTGDSYEQYF
>TRBV7-2|NA|NA|TRBJ2-1
TGTGCCAGCAGCTTACCACCCAGCTACAATGAGCAGTTCTTC
CASSLPPSYNEQFF
>TRBV9|NA|TRBD2|TRBJ2-1
TGTGCCAGTTGCGCCAGCGGGGGAGACAATGAGCAGTTCTTC
CASCASGGDNEQFF
>TRBV7-9|once|NA|TRBJ2-7
TGTGCCAGCAGCATAAGTCCGGACGGAAGCTCCTACGAGCAGTACTTC
CASSISPDGSSYEQYF
>TRBV20-1|NA|NA|TRBJ2-7
TGCAGTGCTCAGAACTCCTACGAGCAGTACTTC
CSAQNSYEQYF